Listed below are T cell receptor beta chains from one sample, sequenced in a study of radiotherapy plus CTLA-4 blockade in lung cancer. Only in-frame clones appear in the TCRdb table, and some are missing; sequencing was by immunoSEQ multiplex PCR. The sample has 70,000 to 95,000 clones, about 85% seen once. Material: peripheral blood, obtained from a patient treated with radiotherapy plus ipilimumab. These receptor sequences come from a human donor with non-small cell lung cancer that progressed on radiotherapy plus ipilimumab. CDR3s include the opening cysteine and the closing phenylalanine or tryptophan. Fields, in order: CDR3 protein, CDR3 DNA, clone size, D gene, V gene, J gene. A D gene is named only where the DNA matches it firmly. The listing skips clone size in some rows; elsewhere it reads once, few, many or a size class.

CDR3aa: CASKGHNLHTEAFF; CDR3nt: TGTGCCAGCAAAGGGCACAACCTCCACACTGAAGCTTTCTTT; abundance: .; d_gene: .; v_gene: TRBV2; j_gene: TRBJ1-1
CDR3aa: CASSEDTRERNGYTF; CDR3nt: TGTGCCAGCAGTGAAGACACCAGGGAAAGGAATGGCTACACCTTC; abundance: .; d_gene: .; v_gene: TRBV6-1; j_gene: TRBJ1-2
CDR3aa: CASRGNADTQYF; CDR3nt: TGTGCCAGCCGTGGGAACGCAGATACGCAGTATTTT; abundance: .; d_gene: .; v_gene: TRBV27; j_gene: TRBJ2-3
CDR3aa: CASSQQGVGTGELFF; CDR3nt: TGTGCCAGCAGCCAACAGGGCGTCGGCACCGGGGAGCTGTTTTTT; abundance: .; d_gene: .; v_gene: TRBV7-3; j_gene: TRBJ2-2
CDR3aa: CASSYPHQTPGYTF; CDR3nt: TGTGCCAGCAGTTACCCCCACCAGACACCCGGCTACACCTTC; abundance: .; d_gene: .; v_gene: TRBV6-5; j_gene: TRBJ1-2
CDR3aa: CASKGGAGEKLFF; CDR3nt: TGCGCCAGCAAGGGGGGGGCAGGGGAAAAACTGTTTTTT; abundance: once; d_gene: .; v_gene: TRBV10-2; j_gene: TRBJ1-4
CDR3aa: CAIKGQGNTGELFF; CDR3nt: TGTGCCATCAAAGGACAGGGGAACACCGGGGAGCTGTTTTTT; abundance: once; d_gene: TRBD1; v_gene: TRBV10-3; j_gene: TRBJ2-2
CDR3aa: CSVVTGWAFF; CDR3nt: TGCAGCGTGGTAACAGGGTGGGCTTTCTTT; abundance: .; d_gene: .; v_gene: TRBV29-1; j_gene: TRBJ1-1
CDR3aa: CASSRGRVHGYTF; CDR3nt: TGTGCCAGCAGTAGGGGGCGCGTCCATGGCTACACCTTC; abundance: .; d_gene: TRBD1; v_gene: TRBV6-5; j_gene: TRBJ1-2
CDR3aa: CSGAGHLNTEAFF; CDR3nt: TGCAGCGGAGCGGGACACCTGAACACTGAAGCTTTCTTT; abundance: once; d_gene: .; v_gene: TRBV29-1; j_gene: TRBJ1-1
CDR3aa: CASSSDGTNYNEQFF; CDR3nt: TGTGCCAGTTCATCTGACGGGACTAACTACAATGAGCAGTTCTTC; abundance: .; d_gene: TRBD2; v_gene: TRBV2; j_gene: TRBJ2-1
CDR3aa: CASSQDTGGNQPQHF; CDR3nt: TGTGCCAGCAGCCAAGACACGGGTGGGAATCAGCCCCAGCATTTT; abundance: .; d_gene: .; v_gene: TRBV5-5; j_gene: TRBJ1-5
CDR3aa: CASSYSTGIYGYTF; CDR3nt: TGTGCCAGCAGCTACTCGACAGGGATTTATGGCTACACCTTC; abundance: .; d_gene: TRBD1; v_gene: TRBV6-5; j_gene: TRBJ1-2
CDR3aa: CASSLTGGRETQYF; CDR3nt: TGTGCCAGCAGTTTAACAGGGGGCAGAGAGACCCAGTACTTC; abundance: .; d_gene: TRBD1; v_gene: TRBV6-5; j_gene: TRBJ2-5
CDR3aa: CASSYSVSVTTDTQYF; CDR3nt: TGTGCCAGCAGTTACTCGGTCAGCGTAACCACAGATACGCAGTATTTT; abundance: .; d_gene: .; v_gene: TRBV6-6; j_gene: TRBJ2-3
CDR3aa: CASRRDSSSLTYGYTF; CDR3nt: TGTGCCAGCAGGCGGGACAGTTCCTCCCTAACTTATGGCTACACCTTC; abundance: .; d_gene: TRBD1; v_gene: TRBV6-6; j_gene: TRBJ1-2
CDR3aa: CASSHDRAKQYF; CDR3nt: TGTGCCAGCAGCCATGACAGGGCTAAGCAGTACTTC; abundance: .; d_gene: TRBD1; v_gene: TRBV7-2; j_gene: TRBJ2-7
CDR3aa: CASTSATFPEAFF; CDR3nt: TGTGCCAGCACCTCCGCAACATTCCCTGAAGCTTTCTTT; abundance: .; d_gene: .; v_gene: TRBV7-2; j_gene: TRBJ1-1
CDR3aa: CASSQDRARANYGYTF; CDR3nt: TGTGCCAGCAGCCAAGATAGGGCCAGGGCTAACTATGGCTACACCTTC; abundance: once; d_gene: .; v_gene: TRBV4-2; j_gene: TRBJ1-2
CDR3aa: CASSGISAGALQTQYF; CDR3nt: TGTGCCAGCAGCGGTATTAGCGCAGGAGCTCTGCAGACCCAGTACTTC; abundance: .; d_gene: .; v_gene: TRBV7-2; j_gene: TRBJ2-5
CDR3aa: CASSQPSWRTTDYEQYF; CDR3nt: TGCGCCAGCAGTCAACCGAGCTGGAGGACTACCGACTACGAGCAGTACTTC; abundance: once; d_gene: .; v_gene: TRBV23-1; j_gene: TRBJ2-7
CDR3aa: CASSSPSSGRTVF; CDR3nt: TGTGCCAGCAGCTCCCCATCTTCGGGACGGACCGTCTTT; abundance: .; d_gene: .; v_gene: TRBV7-9; j_gene: TRBJ1-6
CDR3aa: CASSLGVGSGNTIYF; CDR3nt: TGTGCCAGCAGTTTGGGGGTGGGCTCTGGAAACACCATATATTTT; abundance: .; d_gene: .; v_gene: TRBV27; j_gene: TRBJ1-3
CDR3aa: CASSAGLNTEAFF; CDR3nt: TGCGCCAGCAGCGCCGGGTTGAACACTGAAGCTTTCTTT; abundance: once; d_gene: .; v_gene: TRBV4-3; j_gene: TRBJ1-1
CDR3aa: CASSLAPGNGYTF; CDR3nt: TGTGCCAGCAGCTTAGCCCCGGGTAATGGCTACACCTTC; abundance: .; d_gene: .; v_gene: TRBV7-9; j_gene: TRBJ1-2
CDR3aa: CASSLGGVGEETQYF; CDR3nt: TGTGCCAGCAGCTTAGGCGGAGTGGGGGAAGAGACCCAGTACTTC; abundance: .; d_gene: .; v_gene: TRBV11-3; j_gene: TRBJ2-5
CDR3aa: CASSIGPGHYGYTF; CDR3nt: TGTGCCAGTAGTATAGGTCCAGGTCACTATGGCTACACCTTC; abundance: .; d_gene: .; v_gene: TRBV19; j_gene: TRBJ1-2
CDR3aa: CASSRRDQATDTQYF; CDR3nt: TGTGCCAGTAGTAGGCGCGACCAGGCCACAGATACGCAGTATTTT; abundance: .; d_gene: .; v_gene: TRBV19; j_gene: TRBJ2-3
CDR3aa: CASRRDRGNTEAFF; CDR3nt: TGTGCCAGTAGGAGGGACAGGGGGAACACTGAAGCTTTCTTT; abundance: .; d_gene: TRBD1; v_gene: TRBV19; j_gene: TRBJ1-1
CDR3aa: CASMVGGTEAFF; CDR3nt: TGTGCCAGCATGGTGGGGGGCACTGAAGCTTTCTTT; abundance: .; d_gene: .; v_gene: TRBV2; j_gene: TRBJ1-1
CDR3aa: CASSLVRGTPFWETQYF; CDR3nt: TGTGCCAGCAGCTTAGTGAGAGGGACCCCATTTTGGGAGACCCAGTACTTC; abundance: .; d_gene: .; v_gene: TRBV7-8; j_gene: TRBJ2-5
CDR3aa: CAISESGQGGMANEKLFF; CDR3nt: TGTGCCATCAGTGAGTCCGGACAGGGCGGAATGGCTAATGAAAAACTGTTTTTT; abundance: .; d_gene: TRBD1; v_gene: TRBV10-3; j_gene: TRBJ1-4
CDR3aa: CASSLELGEETQYF; CDR3nt: TGCGCCAGCAGCTTGGAACTAGGGGAAGAGACCCAGTACTTC; abundance: .; d_gene: .; v_gene: TRBV5-1; j_gene: TRBJ2-5
CDR3aa: CATSREGGTRGYTF; CDR3nt: TGTGCCACCAGCAGAGAGGGGGGAACCCGGGGCTACACCTTC; abundance: .; d_gene: .; v_gene: TRBV15; j_gene: TRBJ1-2
CDR3aa: CASSLALGDTDTQYF; CDR3nt: TGCGCCAGCAGCTTGGCCCTCGGGGACACAGATACGCAGTATTTT; abundance: few; d_gene: .; v_gene: TRBV5-1; j_gene: TRBJ2-3
CDR3aa: CASSVGGGPPYGYTF; CDR3nt: TGTGCCAGCAGCGTAGGGGGAGGGCCTCCCTATGGCTACACCTTC; abundance: .; d_gene: .; v_gene: TRBV9; j_gene: TRBJ1-2
CDR3aa: CASSEDSYYGYTF; CDR3nt: TGTGCCAGCAGTGAAGACAGCTACTATGGCTACACCTTC; abundance: few; d_gene: .; v_gene: TRBV9; j_gene: TRBJ1-2
CDR3aa: CAWSVGQLNEKLFF; CDR3nt: TGTGCCTGGAGTGTTGGGCAGCTTAATGAAAAACTGTTTTTT; abundance: .; d_gene: .; v_gene: TRBV30; j_gene: TRBJ1-4
CDR3aa: CASSQDWGTFSGANVLTF; CDR3nt: TGTGCCAGCAGCCAAGATTGGGGGACATTCTCTGGGGCCAACGTCCTGACTTTC; abundance: .; d_gene: .; v_gene: TRBV4-2; j_gene: TRBJ2-6
CDR3aa: CASSDRAGGTEAFF; CDR3nt: TGCGCCAGCAGTGATAGGGCAGGGGGCACTGAAGCTTTCTTT; abundance: .; d_gene: TRBD1; v_gene: TRBV10-1; j_gene: TRBJ1-1
CDR3aa: CASSYSGLTTEAFF; CDR3nt: TGTGCCAGCAGTTACTCCGGCCTAACCACTGAAGCTTTCTTT; abundance: .; d_gene: .; v_gene: TRBV6-6; j_gene: TRBJ1-1
CDR3aa: CARSLGPPPSPYEQYF; CDR3nt: TGTGCCAGAAGCTTGGGGCCCCCGCCGTCTCCCTACGAGCAGTACTTC; abundance: .; d_gene: .; v_gene: TRBV5-3; j_gene: TRBJ2-7
CDR3aa: CARREDTTDTQYF; CDR3nt: TGTGCCAGACGGGAGGACACCACAGATACGCAGTATTTT; abundance: .; d_gene: TRBD2; v_gene: TRBV10-3; j_gene: TRBJ2-3
CDR3aa: CASSFQGKETQYF; CDR3nt: TGTGCCAGCAGCTTTCAGGGAAAAGAGACCCAGTACTTC; abundance: once; d_gene: .; v_gene: TRBV5-4; j_gene: TRBJ2-5
CDR3aa: CAISESGTANYGYTF; CDR3nt: TGTGCCATCAGTGAGTCTGGGACAGCTAACTATGGCTACACCTTC; abundance: .; d_gene: TRBD1; v_gene: TRBV10-3; j_gene: TRBJ1-2
CDR3aa: CASSLNGESMGIQYF; CDR3nt: TGTGCCAGCTCACTAAACGGGGAGAGCATGGGCATTCAGTACTTC; abundance: .; d_gene: .; v_gene: TRBV18; j_gene: TRBJ2-4
CDR3aa: CASSLGISYNSPLHF; CDR3nt: TGTGCCAGCAGCTTGGGGATCTCCTATAATTCACCCCTCCACTTT; abundance: once; d_gene: .; v_gene: TRBV7-2; j_gene: TRBJ1-6
CDR3aa: CASSQDPQGGSNQPQHF; CDR3nt: TGCGCCAGCAGCCAAGATCCACAGGGCGGGAGCAATCAGCCCCAGCATTTT; abundance: few; d_gene: .; v_gene: TRBV4-3; j_gene: TRBJ1-5
CDR3aa: CASSGGAGQSYEQYF; CDR3nt: TGCGCCAGCAGTGGGGGGGCGGGACAGTCCTACGAGCAGTACTTC; abundance: .; d_gene: .; v_gene: TRBV10-2; j_gene: TRBJ2-7
CDR3aa: CASSQDPPRQGDYEQYF; CDR3nt: TGCGCCAGCAGCCAAGATCCACCGCGGCAGGGGGATTACGAGCAGTACTTC; abundance: .; d_gene: TRBD1; v_gene: TRBV4-3; j_gene: TRBJ2-7
CDR3aa: CASSFSAFYGYTF; CDR3nt: TGTGCCAGCAGTTTTTCGGCTTTCTATGGCTACACCTTC; abundance: .; d_gene: .; v_gene: TRBV28; j_gene: TRBJ1-2
CDR3aa: CASSTQASNYGYTF; CDR3nt: TGTGCCAGCTCCACACAGGCTTCTAACTATGGCTACACCTTC; abundance: .; d_gene: .; v_gene: TRBV4-2; j_gene: TRBJ1-2
CDR3aa: CASSLAGGGPQETQYF; CDR3nt: TGCGCCAGCAGCTTGGCAGGGGGAGGGCCTCAAGAGACCCAGTACTTC; abundance: once; d_gene: .; v_gene: TRBV5-1; j_gene: TRBJ2-5
CDR3aa: CAISQTGNYGYTF; CDR3nt: TGTGCCATCAGTCAGACAGGGAACTATGGCTACACCTTC; abundance: once; d_gene: TRBD1; v_gene: TRBV10-3; j_gene: TRBJ1-2
CDR3aa: CASSASLDTEAFF; CDR3nt: TGTGCCAGCAGCGCCTCCTTGGACACTGAAGCTTTCTTT; abundance: .; d_gene: .; v_gene: TRBV9; j_gene: TRBJ1-1
CDR3aa: CASSPRAGAERIQYF; CDR3nt: TGTGCCAGCAGCCCCAGGGCGGGGGCCGAACGCATTCAGTACTTC; abundance: .; d_gene: .; v_gene: TRBV7-2; j_gene: TRBJ2-4
CDR3aa: CASSSLVVGAEAFF; CDR3nt: TGTGCCAGCAGTTCCCTCGTCGTGGGGGCTGAAGCTTTCTTT; abundance: .; d_gene: .; v_gene: TRBV2; j_gene: TRBJ1-1
CDR3aa: CASSPRDRYNEQFF; CDR3nt: TGTGCCAGCAGCCCCCGGGACAGATACAATGAGCAGTTCTTC; abundance: few; d_gene: TRBD1; v_gene: TRBV5-6; j_gene: TRBJ2-1